These 10 T cell receptor beta chains share one sample of origin, sequenced in a study of blood T cell repertoires in COVID-19. Clones were sequenced by immunoSEQ multiplex PCR, and TCRdb holds only the in-frame ones, with some missing. The sample yields roughly 250,000 clones, about nine tenths seen once. The sample taken for sequencing was PBMCs or T cells enriched from blood (not recorded which). These receptor sequences come from a man aged 45-65 years who had been exposed to COVID-19.

This chain connects TRBV28 to TRBJ2-5, with a tentative D call TRBD2 (6 bases). V was clipped by 5 bases and J by 2 bases, with 9 bases between them. The CDR3 is 13 residues long. The V gene's germline CDR1 is MDHEN and CDR2 SYDVKM. CDR3 coding DNA: TGTGCCAGCAGTCTACTAGCACAAGAGACCCAGTACTTC. Translation gives CASSLLAQETQYF. The full variable domain, with the rest looked up from reference TRBV28 and TRBJ2-5, is DVKVTQSSRYLVKRTGEKVFLECVQDMDHENMFWYRQDPGLGLRLIYFSYDVKMKEKGDIPEGYSVSREKKERFSLILESASTNQTSMYLCASSLLAQETQYFGPGTRLLVL.

The rearrangement links TRBV7-8 to TRBJ1-5, with 10 positions matching TRBD1. The CDR3 is 19 residues long. With 5 bases clipped from V and 1 base from J, the junction kept 14 bases outside the gene matches. Germline assignment: CDR1 SGHVS and CDR2 FQNEAQ. CDR3 loop: CASSRGIGTGVMSNQPQHF. For the CDR3, the DNA is TGTGCCAGCAGCAGAGGGATTGGGACAGGGGTTATGAGCAATCAGCCCCAGCATTTT.

The V gene is TRBV7-9, the J gene TRBJ2-7; tentatively, D is TRBD2 (5 bases). Germline lookup yields CDR1 SEHNR and CDR2 FQNEAQ (reference sequence). The V end lost 4 bases, the J end lost 6 bases, and 10 bases lay between the germline ends. The CDR3 loop spans 12 amino acids. CDR3 coding DNA: TGTGCCAGCAGCTCGGGTGCGGGCGAGCAGTACTTC. Protein product: CASSSGAGEQYF.

The chain carries TRBV27 and TRBJ1-6; 7 bases map to TRBD1. The germline V gene has CDR1 MNHEY and CDR2 SMNVEV (reference sequence). Trimming took 4 bases from V and 6 from J; bases not matched to a gene: 6. The CDR3 contains 15 residues. DNA for the CDR3: TGTGCCAGCAGTTCAGGGACAGCCGGTAATTCACCCCTCCACTTT. It codes for CASSSGTAGNSPLHF.

CDR3 residues: CASSELADYGYTF. Here the CDR3 DNA reads TGTGCCAGCAGTGAACTGGCCGACTATGGCTACACCTTC. The chain has TRBV2 and TRBJ1-2; unclear D gene. The length of the CDR3 is 13 residues. Germline V CDR1 and CDR2: SNHLY, FYNNEI. Trimming removed 2 bases at V and 3 bases at J, with 7 bases between.

The chain couples TRBV3-1 (or the pseudogene TRBV3-2) to TRBJ2-1; weak D call: TRBD2 (6 bases). The CDR3 runs 16 residues. With 4 bases removed from V and 4 bases from J, the gap between germline ends came to 17 bases. The germline gives CDR1 LGHDT, CDR2 YNNKEL (reference sequence). CDR3 amino acids: CASSPPTGAQYNEQFF. CDR3 DNA sequence: TGTGCCAGCAGCCCCCCAACGGGAGCTCAATACAATGAGCAGTTCTTC.

The chain recombines TRBV20-1 with TRBJ2-1; D possibly corresponds to TRBD1 (5 bases). Germline V gives CDR1 DFQATT, CDR2 SNEGSKA (reference sequence). The germline V and J ends were trimmed by 6 bases and 5 bases, with 8 bases remaining between them. CDR3 length: 11 amino acids. In DNA form, the CDR3 reads TGCAGTGCCAGGGCCGACAATGAGCAGTTCTTC. Translating it yields CSARADNEQFF.

The rearrangement uses TRBV5-4 and TRBJ2-1; TRBD2 aligns across 13 bases. Looked up from germline, CDR1 is SGHNT and CDR2 is YYREEE (reference sequence). V lost 3 bases, J lost 5 bases, and 14 bases stayed unmatched. The CDR3 has 19 amino acids. The CDR3 here is CASSSPRPGLAGQNNEQFF. CDR3 nucleotide sequence: TGTGCCAGCAGCTCACCTCGACCGGGACTAGCGGGACAGAACAATGAGCAGTTCTTC.

The rearrangement joins TRBV7-8 to TRBJ2-7, with 11 positions matching TRBD2. Germline V gene sequence: CDR1 SGHVS, CDR2 FQNEAQ. The CDR3 is 16 residues long. With 5 bases clipped from V and 0 bases from J, the junction kept 6 bases outside the gene matches. The CDR3 loop reads CASSQRLAGNSYEQYF. CDR3 coding DNA: TGTGCCAGCAGCCAGCGACTAGCGGGAAACTCCTACGAGCAGTACTTC.

The chain joins TRBV27 to TRBJ2-1, with 10 nucleotides matching TRBD2. Trimming took 5 bases from V and 3 from J; bases not matched to a gene: 10. The CDR3 is 17 residues long. Germline values: CDR1 MNHEY, CDR2 SMNVEV (reference sequence). CDR3 DNA: TGTGCCAGCAGTGCCAGGACTAGCGGTTTAATCTACAATGAGCAGTTCTTC. Its protein product is CASSARTSGLIYNEQFF.